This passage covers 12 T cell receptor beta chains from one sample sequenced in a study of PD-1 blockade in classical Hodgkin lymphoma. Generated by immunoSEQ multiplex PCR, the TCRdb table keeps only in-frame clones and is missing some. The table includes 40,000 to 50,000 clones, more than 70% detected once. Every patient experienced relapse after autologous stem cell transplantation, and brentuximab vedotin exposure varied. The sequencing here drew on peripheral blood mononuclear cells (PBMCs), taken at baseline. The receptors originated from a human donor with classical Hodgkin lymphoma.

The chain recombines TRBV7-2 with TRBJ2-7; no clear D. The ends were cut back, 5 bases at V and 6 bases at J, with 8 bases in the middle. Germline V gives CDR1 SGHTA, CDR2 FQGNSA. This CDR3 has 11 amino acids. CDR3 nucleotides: TGTGCCAGCAGCGCCTCTAGCGAGCAGTACTTC. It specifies CASSASSEQYF.

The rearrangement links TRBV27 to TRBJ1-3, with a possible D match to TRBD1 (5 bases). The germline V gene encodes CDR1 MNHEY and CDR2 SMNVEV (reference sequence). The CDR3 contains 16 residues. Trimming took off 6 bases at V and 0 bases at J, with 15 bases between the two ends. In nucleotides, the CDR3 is TGTGCCAGCAGACCTGGGACGGTGAGCTCTGGAAACACCATATATTTT. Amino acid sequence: CASRPGTVSSGNTIYF.

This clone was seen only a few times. CDR3 residues: CASTNTGADTQYF. The CDR3 bases are TGTGCCAGCACCAATACAGGTGCAGATACGCAGTATTTT. V usage is TRBV14 and J usage is TRBJ2-3, with TRBD1 as a possible D gene (5 bases). The CDR3 is made up of 13 amino acids. V was shortened by 7 bases and J by 4 bases, with 12 bases between the two germline ends. CDR1 is SGHDN, CDR2 FVKESK, per germline.

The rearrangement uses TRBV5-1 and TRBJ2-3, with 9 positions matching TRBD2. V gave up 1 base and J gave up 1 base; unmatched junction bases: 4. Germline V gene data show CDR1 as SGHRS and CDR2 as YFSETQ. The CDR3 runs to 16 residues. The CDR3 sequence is CASSLSSSGGTDTQYF. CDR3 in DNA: TGCGCCAGCAGCTTGAGCTCTAGCGGGGGCACAGATACGCAGTATTTT.

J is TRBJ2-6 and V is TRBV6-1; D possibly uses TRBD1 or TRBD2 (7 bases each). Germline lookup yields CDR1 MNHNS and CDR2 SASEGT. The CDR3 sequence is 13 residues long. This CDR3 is CAGRGPGANVLTF. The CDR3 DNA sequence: TGTGCGGGGAGGGGGCCTGGGGCCAACGTCCTGACTTTC.

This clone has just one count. CDR3 loop: CASSSPSRSYEQYF. In DNA form, the CDR3 reads TGTGCCAGCAGCTCACCATCTCGCTCCTACGAGCAGTACTTC. This chain joins TRBV6-5 and TRBJ2-7; D gene ambiguous. The germline V and J ends were trimmed by 6 bases and 0 bases, with 12 bases remaining between them. Germline CDR1 and CDR2: MNHEY and SVGAGI. The CDR3 is 14 residues long.

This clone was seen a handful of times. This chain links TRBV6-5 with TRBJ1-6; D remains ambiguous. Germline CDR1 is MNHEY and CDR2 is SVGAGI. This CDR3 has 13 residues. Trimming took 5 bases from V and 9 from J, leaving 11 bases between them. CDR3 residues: CASSKDLGSPLHF. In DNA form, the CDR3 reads TGTGCCAGCAGTAAAGATTTGGGTTCACCCCTCCACTTT.

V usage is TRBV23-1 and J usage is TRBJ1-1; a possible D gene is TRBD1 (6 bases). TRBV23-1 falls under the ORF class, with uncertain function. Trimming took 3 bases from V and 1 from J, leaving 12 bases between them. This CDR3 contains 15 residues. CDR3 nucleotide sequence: TGCGCCAGCAGTCAGTTCGTACAGGGGAACACTGAAGCTTTCTTT. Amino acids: CASSQFVQGNTEAFF.

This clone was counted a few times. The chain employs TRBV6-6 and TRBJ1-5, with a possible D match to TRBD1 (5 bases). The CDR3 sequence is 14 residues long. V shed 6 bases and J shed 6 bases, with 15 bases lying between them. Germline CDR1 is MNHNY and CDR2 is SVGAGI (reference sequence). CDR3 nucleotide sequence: TGTGCCAGCAGAGGACCCGGGGGTGCTCAGCCCCAGCATTTT. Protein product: CASRGPGGAQPQHF.

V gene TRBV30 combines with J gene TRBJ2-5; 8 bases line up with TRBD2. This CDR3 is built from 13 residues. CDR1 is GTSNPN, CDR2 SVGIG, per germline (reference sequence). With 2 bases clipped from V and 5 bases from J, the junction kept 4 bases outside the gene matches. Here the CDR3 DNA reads TGTGCCTGGAGTCCAAGCGGGGGTGAGACCCAGTACTTC. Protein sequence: CAWSPSGGETQYF.

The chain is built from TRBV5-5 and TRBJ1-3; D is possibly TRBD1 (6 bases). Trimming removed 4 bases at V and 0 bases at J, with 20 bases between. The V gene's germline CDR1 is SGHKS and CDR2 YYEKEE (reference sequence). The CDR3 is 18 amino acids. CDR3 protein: CASSLRPRGADSGNTIYF. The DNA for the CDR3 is TGTGCCAGCAGCCTGCGGCCCAGGGGCGCCGACTCTGGAAACACCATATATTTT.

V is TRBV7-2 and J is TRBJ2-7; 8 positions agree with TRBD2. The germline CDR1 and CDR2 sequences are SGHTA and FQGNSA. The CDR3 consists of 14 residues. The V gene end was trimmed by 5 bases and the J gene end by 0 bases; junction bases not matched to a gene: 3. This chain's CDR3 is CASSPGTSSYEQYF. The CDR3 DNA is TGTGCCAGCAGCCCTGGGACTAGCTCCTACGAGCAGTACTTC. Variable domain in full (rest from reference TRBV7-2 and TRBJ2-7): GAGVSQSPSNKVTEKGKDVELRCDPISGHTALYWYRQSLGQGLEFLIYFQGNSAPDKSGLPSDRFSAERTGGSVSTLTIQRTQQEDSAVYLCASSPGTSSYEQYFGPGTRLTVT.